This TCR beta chain was obtained from a study of blood T cell repertoires in COVID-19. Whole-study context: Researchers got acute and convalescent COVID-19 samples from the United States, Italy and Spain. The cDNA or gDNA used as material had been derived from T cells, B-cell-depleted T cells, or PBMCs.

This CDR3 comprises 12 residues. From germline, CDR1 is SGHNT and CDR2 YYREEE (reference sequence). V dropped 3 bases and J dropped 6 bases, with 9 bases sitting between them. Original methodology: Researchers report that nucleated cell counts were estimated from reference gene primer amplification. Sequenced by immunoSEQ multiplex PCR; TCRdb stores in-frame clones only, minus some. V and J calls and clone size are those listed in that table; D and trimming were worked out from the DNA. The table has more than 110,000 clones, 84% seen once. The chain uses TRBV5-4 and TRBJ1-1; D remains ambiguous. The TCR was taken from a human donor in a cohort sampled during active COVID-19. The sample comprised peripheral blood. The CDR3 DNA reads TGTGCCAGCAGCTCAGGAATGTCTGAAGCTTTCTTT. Protein product: CASSSGMSEAFF.